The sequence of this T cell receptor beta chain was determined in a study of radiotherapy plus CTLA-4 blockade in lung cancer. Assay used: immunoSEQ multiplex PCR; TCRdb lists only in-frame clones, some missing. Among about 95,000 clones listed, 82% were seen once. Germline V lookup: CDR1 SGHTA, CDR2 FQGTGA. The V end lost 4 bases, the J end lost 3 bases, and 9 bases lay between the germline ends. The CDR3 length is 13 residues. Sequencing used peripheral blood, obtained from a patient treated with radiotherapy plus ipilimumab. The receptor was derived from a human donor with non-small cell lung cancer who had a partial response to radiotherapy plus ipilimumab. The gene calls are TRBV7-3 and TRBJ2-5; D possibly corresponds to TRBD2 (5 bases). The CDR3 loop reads CASSSQLEETQYF. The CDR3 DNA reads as TGTGCCAGCAGCTCCCAACTAGAAGAGACCCAGTACTTC. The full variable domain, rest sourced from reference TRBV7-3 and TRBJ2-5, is GAGVSQTPSNKVTEKGKYVELRCDPISGHTALYWYRQSLGQGPEFLIYFQGTGAADDSGLPNDRFFAVRPEGSVSTLKIQRTERGDSAVYLCASSSQLEETQYFGPGTRLLVL.